This T cell receptor (beta chain) is from a study of memory CD4+ T cells and cytomegalovirus serostatus. The study, taken as a whole, reports: Suggested: most of the CMV-linked TCR signature lies in CD4+ memory cells. Repertoires predicted CMV serostatus with median bootstrapped AUC of around 0.95.

Study processing details: After removing out-of-frame reads, around 2,000,000 distinct TCRbeta sequences remained. Libraries were prepared by immunoSEQ multiplex PCR; TCRdb keeps only in-frame clonotypes and omits some of them. V and J calls and clone size come straight from that table; D and trimming were deduced from the DNA. Of 75,000 to 90,000 clones listed, approximately 80% were seen once; the top ten hold less than 0.9%. Single viable CD3+CD4+CD8-CD45RO+ cells were sorted as the memory CD4+ T cells. CMV serostatus came from serum IgG against pp150, pp28, p38, p52. About this clone: Its antigen is currently unknown.

Sample: memory CD4+ T cells from blood. The sequence derives from an adult in good health and CMV-seronegative.

The CDR3 nucleotides read TGTGCCAGCAGTGAATTGGGGAACACTGAAGCTTTCTTT. Translated: CASSELGNTEAFF. The chain joins TRBV6-1 to TRBJ1-1, with D unresolved. There are 13 residues in the CDR3. Between the trimmed V and J ends, which lost 2 bases and 1 base, there was a span of 5 bases. Germline CDR1 is MNHNS and CDR2 is SASEGT.